This TCR beta chain comes out of a study of CD8 T cells in ankylosing spondylitis. Construction of TCR beta libraries was performed using quantitative 5'-RACE with molecular barcodes. Each CDR3 protein gets one entry after TCRdb re-called the 5' RACE reads with MiXCR. The data show hundreds of thousands of distinct CDR3 sequences, under 35% seen once. The CDR3 contains 14 residues. The germline V and J ends were trimmed by 3 bases and 4 bases, with 12 bases remaining between them. Germline assignment: CDR1 LGHNA and CDR2 YNFKEQ. The sample holds a few counts of this clonotype. The chain carries TRBV4-2 and TRBJ1-1; D is possibly TRBD1 (6 bases). The receptor was isolated from a male donor with ankylosing spondylitis or in good health (not recorded which). The sample taken for sequencing was blood, either unsorted or a sorted T cell fraction (not recorded which). In nucleotides, the CDR3 is TGTGCCAGCAGCCAGGGGGCCCGTGGCACTGAAGCTTTCTTT. Its translation: CASSQGARGTEAFF.